This T cell receptor (beta chain) was sequenced during a study of control samples from healthy donors and cancer patients. Generated by immunoSEQ multiplex PCR, the TCRdb table keeps only in-frame clones and is missing some. The sample lists some 140,000 clones, just under 95% occurring once. The CDR3 is made up of 18 amino acids. Germline loops: CDR1 SGHTS, CDR2 YDEGEE. V was trimmed by 4 bases and J by 7 bases, leaving 30 bases between them. The chain couples TRBV5-8 to TRBJ2-7, with D possibly TRBD2 on 6 matching bases. The sequence was collected from a young man in good health. The sequenced material came from blood. DNA for the CDR3: TGTGCCAGCAGCGTCTGGACACTATCTGGAGGGGTTACGGGGGAGCAGTACTTC. Amino acid sequence: CASSVWTLSGGVTGEQYF.